This T cell receptor (beta chain) was retrieved from a study of radiotherapy plus CTLA-4 blockade in lung cancer. At the level of the study: There were objective responses in approximately 19% of patients, and over 25% had disease control. General study points: Early blood T cell clone dynamics reportedly forecast response best, with interferon-beta. Peripheral blood showed expansion of tumor-derived TCR clones after radiotherapy and ipilimumab.

Ipilimumab-mediated CTLA-4 blockade plus focal radiation was given to patients having chemo-refractory metastatic non-small-cell lung cancer. CDR1 and CDR2 (germline): SGHRS, YFSETQ. This CDR3 has 14 amino acids. Trimming took 0 bases from V and 7 from J, leaving 11 bases between them. A remark on this clone: The antigen is not known.

Only in-frame clones appear in the TCRdb table, and some are missing; sequencing was by immunoSEQ multiplex PCR. The sample lists 34,000 or so clones, 75% occurring once. This sequence originates from a human donor with non-small cell lung cancer that progressed on radiotherapy plus ipilimumab. Sequencing was performed on peripheral blood, taken from a patient treated with radiotherapy plus ipilimumab. The chain couples TRBV5-1 to TRBJ2-1; D is uncertain. The DNA of the CDR3 is TGCGCCAGCAGCTTGGACGGCGTACGGAATGAGCAGTTCTTC. Translated, it gives CASSLDGVRNEQFF.